Detailed here is one T cell receptor (beta chain). As yet, its antigen is unknown. Using immunoSEQ multiplex PCR, the repertoire was profiled, and TCRdb retains in-frame clones only, with some absent. The data hold about 84,000 clones, with about 86% observed a single time. This specimen belongs to a study of identifying expanded T cells in peripheral blood. Regarding the study as a whole: Roughly 1.2 clones differed between technical replicates, versus around 15 and 18 over time. Across healthy donors, higher total template counts meant significantly greater approximately two-week count variance.

No infections or other immune events were documented during collection. CDR1 MNHEY and CDR2 SVGAGI come from the germline V gene. The CDR3 extends over 13 amino acids. Trimming pared 2 bases from V and 4 bases from J, leaving 9 bases between. The V and J genes are TRBV6-5 and TRBJ2-7; D is ambiguous. Material for sequencing was blood. The sequence came from a person aged 18 to 70 in good health. The CDR3 coding sequence is TGTGCCAGCAGTTACGACCCCCAGTACGAGCAGTACTTC. Its protein is CASSYDPQYEQYF.